Reported below is one T cell receptor (beta chain). The sample originates from a study of glioma-infiltrating T cells after dendritic cell vaccination. In the study overall: Treatment, given 2003 to 2012, was autologous tumor lysate-pulsed dendritic cell vaccination.

Generated by immunoSEQ multiplex PCR, the TCRdb table keeps only in-frame clones and is missing some. This table holds approximately 82,000 clones, roughly 90% found once. The CDR3 runs 14 residues. The germline V and J ends were trimmed by 0 bases and 6 bases, with 11 bases remaining between them. Germline CDR1 is SEHNR and CDR2 is FQNEAQ (reference sequence). The sample consisted of blood, taken before dendritic cell vaccination. The clonotype comes from a human donor with glioblastoma. This sequence joins TRBV7-9 and TRBJ1-2; perhaps TRBD1 as D (6 bases). This CDR3 is CASSLAPGVNGYTF. DNA for the CDR3: TGTGCCAGCAGCTTAGCTCCAGGGGTGAATGGCTACACCTTC.